This T cell receptor beta chain comes out of a study of shared clonotypes between healthy human individuals. Germline V CDR1 and CDR2: SGHRS, YFSETQ. Trimming left V 1 base short and J 8 bases short, with 10 bases between. There are 13 residues in the CDR3. CD45RO negativity and positive selection for CCR7 defined naive CD8 cells, a population that excluded terminally differentiated effector memory CD45RA+ cells. TCRdb's copy holds only in-frame clones and misses some; the assay was immunoSEQ multiplex PCR. The repertoire holds about 2.1 million clones, about 93% seen once, with 1.7% in the top ten. This sequence was found in a man aged 18 to 29 in good health. Some clones in this sample may be carry-over from other donors' samples. Sequencing was performed on naive CD8+ T cells from PBMCs. The chain uses TRBV5-1 and TRBJ2-1; D gene uncertain. This CDR3 is CASSLHRVYEQFF. The CDR3 region has the DNA TGCGCCAGCAGCTTGCATAGGGTTTATGAGCAGTTCTTC.